The 15 T cell receptor beta chains in this list originate from one sample, sequenced in a study of blood T cell repertoires in COVID-19. The table came from immunoSEQ multiplex PCR; TCRdb's copy has only in-frame clones and leaves some out. Among 90,000 to 110,000 clones, 70% to 90% were seen once, and the ten largest hold around a sixth. The sample taken for sequencing was peripheral blood. The receptor source for this set is a woman aged 55 to 70 with acute or convalescent COVID-19.

The genes are TRBV30 and TRBJ1-5, with a weak D call TRBD1 (6 bases). With 0 bases removed from V and 2 bases from J, the gap between germline ends came to 8 bases. Germline V gives CDR1 GTSNPN, CDR2 SVGIG (reference sequence). The length of the CDR3 is 14 residues. The CDR3 region is CAWSVKGGNQPQHF. CDR3 bases: TGTGCCTGGAGTGTAAAGGGGGGCAATCAGCCCCAGCATTTT.

This clone was recorded a few times. The chain has TRBV7-2 and TRBJ2-5, with a possible D match to TRBD2 (7 bases). V lost 1 base to trimming and J lost 3 bases, with 12 bases between them. Germline-derived CDR1 and CDR2 are SGHTA and FQGNSA. CDR3 length: 15 residues. The CDR3 protein is CASSLVGGREETQYF. The DNA of the CDR3 is TGTGCCAGCAGCTTAGTCGGGGGGCGGGAAGAGACCCAGTACTTC.

About this clone itself: The germline gene is not matched at one end of the junction; a read error may be the cause. This chain's CDR3 is CASSLLTGLDNKQFF. In nucleotides, the CDR3 is TGTGCCAGCAGCTTATTGACAGGGTTGGACAATAAGCAGTTCTTC. This chain joins TRBV11-2 and TRBJ2-1, with 7 positions matching TRBD1. Germline V gene data show CDR1 as SGHAT and CDR2 as FQNNGV. This CDR3 contains 15 residues.

The chain carries TRBV30 and TRBJ2-7, with D unclear. The CDR3 sequence is 15 residues long. Germline V lookup: CDR1 GTSNPN, CDR2 SVGIG (reference sequence). Trimming shortened V by 1 base and J by 4 bases, and 17 bases separated the two germline ends. The CDR3 sequence: CAWSGRFSLYYEQYF. As DNA, the CDR3 is TGTGCCTGGAGTGGCCGGTTTTCCCTCTATTACGAGCAGTACTTC.

This chain links TRBV21-1 with TRBJ1-3. TRBV21-1 is a pseudogene locus. CDR3 size: 10 residues. The CDR3 DNA is TGTGCCACCGCGGGCAACACCATATATTTT. This translates into CATAGNTIYF.

This CDR3 reads CASSPGAGLTYEQYF. The DNA for the CDR3 is TGTGCCAGCAGCCCCGGCGCAGGATTAACCTACGAGCAGTACTTC. J is TRBJ2-7 and V is TRBV7-9; D uncertain. V was clipped by 5 bases and J by 2 bases, with 16 bases between them. Germline V gene sequence: CDR1 SEHNR, CDR2 FQNEAQ (reference sequence). The CDR3 is 15 amino acids.

The V call is TRBV14, the J call TRBJ2-5, with 9 bases aligning to TRBD1. The V segment lost 2 bases and the J segment 7 bases; nucleotides outside the gene matches: 5. The CDR3 spans 14 residues. Germline assignment: CDR1 SGHDN and CDR2 FVKESK. In nucleotides, the CDR3 is TGTGCCAGCAGCCAAAGGACAGGGGAGCTGACCCAGTACTTC. Encoded protein: CASSQRTGELTQYF.

The CDR3, as DNA: TGTGCCAGCAGCTTAGCGGTCGGACAGGGGAATGAAAAACTGTTTTTT. It is translated as CASSLAVGQGNEKLFF. The rearrangement links TRBV7-2 to TRBJ1-4; 9 nucleotides match TRBD1. This CDR3 region has 16 residues. After removal of 0 bases from V and 5 bases from J, the junction contained 4 bases not matched to a gene. From germline, CDR1 is SGHTA and CDR2 FQGNSA.

The rearrangement links TRBV5-1 to TRBJ2-1, with 13 bases fitting TRBD2. The CDR3 is made up of 16 amino acids. CDR1 is SGHRS, CDR2 YFSETQ, per germline. V lost 4 bases, J lost 9 bases, and 10 bases stayed unmatched. Here the CDR3 DNA reads TGCGCCAGCAGCAGGACTAGCGGGGGCCGGGATAGTGAGCAGTTCTTC. It is translated as CASSRTSGGRDSEQFF.

The J gene is TRBJ1-6, the V gene TRBV6-5, with D unclear. The CDR3 has 13 residues. Trimming removed 5 bases from V and 9 bases from J, with 11 bases in between. Germline assignment: CDR1 MNHEY and CDR2 SVGAGI. CDR3 residues: CASSPVTGSPLHF. Written as DNA, the CDR3 is TGTGCCAGCAGTCCCGTTACGGGTTCACCCCTCCACTTT.

Comments on this clone: This specimen includes other DNA sequences encoding the same CDR3. V gene TRBV14 combines with J gene TRBJ1-2; D ambiguous. V lost 1 base and J 8 bases, leaving 11 bases between the germline ends. Germline CDR1 is SGHDN and CDR2 is FVKESK. The CDR3 is made up of 13 amino acids. The CDR3 loop is CASSQVPGSGYTF. Written as DNA, the CDR3 is TGTGCCAGCAGCCAAGTACCGGGATCCGGCTACACCTTC.

The rearrangement joins TRBV5-1 to TRBJ2-7, with 8 bases identical to TRBD1. The CDR3 totals 16 residues. Germline CDR1 and CDR2: SGHRS and YFSETQ. After removal of 4 bases from V and 0 bases from J, the junction contained 9 bases not matched to a gene. CDR3 region: CASSPNPGQASYEQYF. The DNA for the CDR3 is TGCGCCAGCAGCCCCAACCCGGGACAGGCCTCCTACGAGCAGTACTTC.

The genes are TRBV5-6 and TRBJ2-3; 12 bases are a match to TRBD1. V trimming: 4 bases; J trimming: 9 bases; junction bases outside the gene matches: 6. Germline V lookup: CDR1 SGHDT, CDR2 YYEEEE. CDR3 length: 14 amino acids. CDR3 sequence reads: CASSGRDRGQTQYF. The CDR3, as DNA: TGTGCCAGCAGCGGCCGGGACAGGGGGCAGACGCAGTATTTT.

The chain has TRBV2 and TRBJ1-5, with D perhaps TRBD1 (6 bases). This CDR3 has 15 amino acids. Trimming pared 5 bases from V and 3 bases from J, leaving 14 bases between. The germline CDR1 and CDR2 sequences are SNHLY and FYNNEI. The CDR3 loop reads CASSPEQGINQPQHF. CDR3 in DNA: TGTGCCAGCAGTCCGGAACAGGGAATCAATCAGCCCCAGCATTTT. The entire variable domain, with the rest obtained from reference TRBV2 and TRBJ1-5, is as follows: EPEVTQTPSHQVTQMGQEVILRCVPISNHLYFYWYRQILGQKVEFLVSFYNNEISEKSEIFDDQFSVERPDGSNFTLKIRSTKLEDSAMYFCASSPEQGINQPQHFGDGTRLSIL.

This clone showed up just a few times. V is TRBV10-3 and J is TRBJ1-2, with D tentatively TRBD1 (5 bases). Germline CDR1 is ENHRY and CDR2 is SYGVKD. The V end lost 2 bases, the J end lost 6 bases, and 10 bases lay between the germline ends. The length of the CDR3 is 13 residues. This chain's CDR3 is CAISEAGIDGYTF. The CDR3 nucleotides read TGTGCCATCAGTGAGGCAGGGATCGATGGCTACACCTTC.